The source of this T cell receptor (beta chain) is a study of T cells after yellow fever vaccination (dated by TCRdb to about 2019). A note on the overall study: Libraries from fractions with low cell numbers were prepared with the SMART-Seq v4 Ultra Low Input RNA kit. To track T-cell clones before and after primary and booster YFV17D yellow fever vaccination, bulk TCR alpha and beta repertoires were sequenced longitudinally. Blood was collected at multiple timepoints before and after primary and secondary immunization, and bulk PBMC replicates and cell subsets were isolated. Two healthy male donors, one aged 18 to 30 and one aged 30 to 40 years, made up the cohort.

Sequencing instrument: Illumina NovaSeq 6000. TCR cDNA was made using 5'RACE template switching, a step that added a universal primer site and unique molecular identifiers. Priming for cDNA synthesis came from both the TCR alpha and TCR beta constant segments. Libraries were amplified in two PCR steps, with sample barcodes and sequencing adapters added in the second step. Sequencing of libraries was performed on Illumina HiSeq 2500 (2x100 bp) or NovaSeq (2x150 bp). In the source study's methods: MIGEC handled demultiplexing of reads and collapsing into UMI consensus sequences, while MiXCR performed V(D)J alignment. Using edgeR on replicate PBMC samples, clonotypes were called vaccine-responding if FDR was below 0.01 and the log2 fold change was above 5 up to day 15. CD4 or CD8 identity was assigned to each bulk clonotype according to whether the clonotype was present at higher abundance in the sequenced CD4 repertoire or the sequenced CD8 repertoire. The public reads were reanalyzed by TCRdb: fastp trimming at Q25, MiXCR alignment, in-frame beta chains only. Identical CDR3 proteins give one entry, which carries the most common genes and DNA. The V and J calls and clone size are TCRdb's, not the authors'. A total of roughly 350,000 distinct CDR3 sequences appear in this sample, about 4% of them only once. Approximately 25% of the sample is in the top ten clones.

The sample's treatment or condition label, decoded: live attenuated yellow fever vaccine strain. Two biological replicates of bulk PBMCs were collected at each blood-draw timepoint. A standard Ficoll-Paque protocol was used to isolate PBMCs from peripheral blood. TriZol was used to extract RNA from bulk PBMCs, from CD4 and CD8 fractions, and from dextramer-positive and dextramer-negative fractions. Points the paper makes about the study in general: FACS-sorted repertoires could contain abundant contaminating clonotypes from the bulk population, so computational filtering was required. Because only a couple of donors were included in the study, the extent to which the findings can be generalized is limited. The secondary T-cell response was found to be weaker but faster than the primary response, with a peak reached on day 5 rather than on day 15. A small fraction of clonotypes appeared in both the CD4 and CD8 compartments, likely as a result of convergent recombination. Most clones expanded after primary vaccination were re-detected after the booster (around 96% of CD4 and around nine tenths of CD8), suggesting broad memory maintenance.

From its cysteine to its phenylalanine, the CDR3 spans 11 amino acids. Only CDR3 DNA is held: 33 bases, read in frame from base 1. Trimming costs V 1 base and J 10 bases, and their ends lie 5 bases apart. This clonotype showed up many times. Its antigen is unknown. No qualities accompany the bases; no much larger clone lies one base away. The chain couples TRBV12-3 or TRBV12-4 to TRBJ2-4, with the D gene not confidently named. The specimen was PBMCs, collected 5 days after the yellow fever booster vaccination. This clonotype was obtained from a young man who received the YFV17D yellow fever vaccine. The CDR3 reads as follows: CASSLGPIQYF. The DNA sequence is given as TGTGCCAGCAGTTTAGGCCCAATTCAGTACTTC.